This T cell receptor beta chain was identified during a study of OX40 agonist ivuxolimab in advanced cancers. TCRdb's copy holds only in-frame clones and misses some; the assay was immunoSEQ multiplex PCR. Here the sample spans 55,000 or so clones, around 90% being singletons. This clone showed up just once. Germline CDR1 is SGHNT and CDR2 is YYREEE (reference sequence). This CDR3 spans 12 amino acids. Trimming took 0 bases from V and 6 from J, leaving 4 bases between them. The sample consisted of CD4+ or CD8+ T cells sorted from blood, taken in a trial of the OX40 agonist ivuxolimab. The chain uses TRBV5-4 and TRBJ2-1, with D unresolved. The TCR originated in an adult with an advanced solid tumor such as melanoma, head and neck, liver or kidney cancer. The CDR3: CASSLVLNEQFF. DNA for the CDR3: TGTGCCAGCAGCTTGGTGCTCAATGAGCAGTTCTTC.